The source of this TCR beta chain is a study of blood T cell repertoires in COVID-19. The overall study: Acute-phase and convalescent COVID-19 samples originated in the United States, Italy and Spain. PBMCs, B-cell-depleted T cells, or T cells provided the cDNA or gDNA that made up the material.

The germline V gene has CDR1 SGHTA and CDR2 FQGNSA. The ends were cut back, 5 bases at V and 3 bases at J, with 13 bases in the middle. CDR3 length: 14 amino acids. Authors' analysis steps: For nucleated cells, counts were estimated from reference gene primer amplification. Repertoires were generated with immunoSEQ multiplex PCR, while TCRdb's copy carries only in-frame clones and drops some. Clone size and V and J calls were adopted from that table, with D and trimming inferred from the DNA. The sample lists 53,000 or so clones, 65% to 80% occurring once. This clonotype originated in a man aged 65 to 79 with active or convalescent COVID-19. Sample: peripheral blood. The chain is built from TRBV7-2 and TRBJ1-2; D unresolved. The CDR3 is CASSPRGFYYGYTF. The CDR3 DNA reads TGTGCCAGCAGCCCGCGAGGTTTCTACTATGGCTACACCTTC.